This TCR beta chain was profiled in a study of blood T cell repertoires in COVID-19. About the research overall: COVID-19 samples, acute and convalescent, were from the United States, Italy and Spain.

Trimming took off 4 bases at V and 1 base at J, with 14 bases between the two ends. The CDR3 has 15 amino acids. Germline V CDR1 and CDR2: SGHNT, YYREEE (reference sequence). Original processing methods: Amplification of reference gene primers was used by the study to estimate nucleated cell counts. Sequenced by immunoSEQ multiplex PCR; TCRdb stores in-frame clones only, minus some. V and J calls and clone size follow that table, whereas D and trimming were derived from the DNA. The table lists over 200,000 clones, about 80% of them singletons. Source material: peripheral blood. The rearrangement uses TRBV5-4 and TRBJ1-1; D unresolved. This TCR was sampled from a man aged 50 to 59 with active or convalescent COVID-19. The CDR3 protein is CASSGIAAQNTEAFF. The CDR3, as DNA: TGTGCCAGCAGCGGTATTGCGGCCCAGAACACTGAAGCTTTCTTT.